This TCR beta chain was captured by sequencing in a study of cytomegalovirus exposure and HLA in healthy donors (dated by TCRdb to the late 2010s). For the study in its entirety: An earlier analysis of approximately 600 of the donors reported more than 250 Gb of sequence data and roughly 100 million unique TCR beta sequences from some 180 million T cells. Donor age, sex, ethnicity and CMV serostatus were compiled together with the repertoire data. To predict cytomegalovirus infection status, the study combined high-throughput TCR immunosequencing, statistical association of individual TCRs with disease status, and machine learning. To study patterns of TCR occurrence, a later analysis re-analyzed previously published TCR beta repertoires from 650 to 750 donors and added high-resolution HLA genotyping. The aim of the study was to test whether cataloging public T cell receptors could identify signatures of past pathogen exposure. An earlier analysis of fewer than 700 of the donors applied high-throughput TCR beta sequencing to assess whether each TCR beta V gene segment acted as functional or pseudogenic. An early release covering 550 to 700 HLA-typed donors comprised approximately 290 gigabases of sequencing data and tens of millions of unique TCR sequences. The study profiled the T cell repertoires of around 700 subjects by immunosequencing and related them to cytomegalovirus serostatus. Because of strong linkage in the cohort, roughly five DR-DQ haplotypes were treated as single units for association and clustering. Among around 400 genotyped donors of the cohort, an average of approximately 240,000 unique TCR beta nucleotide sequences were sequenced per donor, roughly 20% of them non-productive. Among the roughly 400 genotyped donors, around 81% belonged to the genetic ancestry cluster associated with self-reported Caucasian donors. HLA typing included class I and class II loci at four-digit resolution. A later genetic analysis took genome-wide SNP genotypes for about 65% of the 666 donors and used that subset as a discovery cohort. All discovery cohort repertoires had been generated on a single sequencing platform. Rather than drawing on any new phenotypic data, the later analysis identified candidate immune exposures from TCR beta sequences and the way those sequences occurred across donors. Typing coverage varied by locus: roughly 629-640 donors for A, B, C, DRB1 and DQB1; under 550 for DQA1; more than 600 for DPA1; 450 to 480 for DPB1. Along with the roughly 700-subject first cohort, a separate validation cohort of 120 different subjects was used.

On this clone: Its cognate antigen has yet to be identified. Per-nucleotide qualities are absent, and no much larger clonotype sits a single base away.

The library was built by means of the immunoSEQ multiplex PCR assay. A mixture of 60 forward primers for TCR Vbeta segments and 13 reverse primers for TCR Jbeta segments was used in the multiplex PCR. The CDR3 region of rearranged TCR beta genes was amplified from genomic DNA with a multiplex PCR assay. The Illumina HiSeq System was used to sequence the amplified TCR beta libraries as 87-base-pair reads. Under the source paper's analysis protocol: Across the 640 or so repertoires, a later analysis counted tens of millions of unique TCR beta chains, roughly 11 million of which were shared by at least two donors. To remove PCR and sequencing errors, raw reads were error-corrected and collapsed into unique sequences using a nearest-neighbor algorithm that merged closely related sequences. To assign V, D and J gene segments, CDR3 sequences were aligned to IMGT reference sequences. For a sequence to be retained, a match of at least six nucleotides to both a V gene segment and a J gene segment was required. Rearrangements were classified as productive when the CDR3 lacked stop codons and remained in frame with V and J, and all other rearrangements were classified as non-productive. Following IMGT convention, CDR3 was defined as the stretch from the second conserved V-encoded cysteine up to the conserved J-encoded phenylalanine. Sequences without an unambiguous match to a single V gene segment were excluded from the earlier analysis of a few hundred of the donors. An earlier analysis of 550 to 650 of the donors classified V segments as functional when productive rearrangements were above 56.7% and as segregating when the standard deviation between donors was above 5%. A statistical classification framework was developed to diagnose cytomegalovirus status using the catalog of TCR beta chain sequences. A later analysis assigned V and J genes by comparing TCR nucleotide sequences with IMGT/GENE-DB human TR gene sequences. A later analysis assigned CDR3 sequences and most-parsimonious VDJ recombination scenarios with the TCRdist pipeline. A later analysis defined each TCR beta chain by its CDR3 amino acid sequence plus V-gene family, and excluded reads lacking a unique V-gene family. To address suspected cross-contamination and a sequencing artifact, a later analysis removed 450 to 700 highly shared, low-generation-probability nucleotide sequences. A later analysis calculated a clonal expansion index for each public chain from normalized within-repertoire ranks of inferred template counts. In a later analysis, generation probabilities were computed using a VDJ recombination model fitted to out-of-frame rearrangements, and the results were checked against IGoR. A later analysis scored TCR-TCR, TCR-HLA and TCR-CMV co-occurrence with hypergeometric tests, applying a repertoire-size bias correction to TCR pairs. A later analysis estimated false discovery rates by permuting HLA or CMV assignments 20 times. A later analysis grouped co-occurring TCRs with DBSCAN, adding TCRdist sequence similarity when clustering within HLA-allele-positive subsets. Repertoires with fewer than 30,000 or more than 120,000 public chains were left out of co-occurrence clustering, as were a few repertoires with anomalous nucleotide sharing. TCRdb took over this immuneACCESS table, retaining in-frame rearrangements with V and J assigned. Such tables are incomplete; in checked studies, under half of the missing clones stem from an unresolved V gene, and the remainder is unexplained. V, J and clone size were drawn from that table, and D and trimming were deduced from the DNA. The sample table lists 150,000 to 200,000 clones, roughly 88% of them with a count of one. The ten largest clonotypes hold around 1.2% of the sample.

CDR1 and CDR2 were assigned from the germline V gene (reference sequence) as SGHNT and YYREEE. Trimmed from V: 4 bases; trimmed from J: 1 base; junction bases lacking a gene match: 3. Reading from cysteine to phenylalanine, the CDR3 counts 14 amino acids. This entry keeps only the CDR3 DNA: 42 bases, framed from base 1. Broad study findings and their caveats: Presence/absence analyses assumed roughly uniform sequencing depth across donors, an assumption that may not hold. In vitro tests confirmed that a few of the cytomegalovirus-associated TCR beta chains recognize cytomegalovirus antigens. The 87-base-pair reads could not distinguish some IMGT-functional V segments, including TRBV6-2 and TRBV6-3, so those segments were excluded. Most TCR sequences were seen in very few donors, while some public TCRs were found in many individuals. The only immune exposure information available for the cohort was CMV serostatus. A further reported finding was that TCR beta sequences accurately predicted the HLA-A and HLA-B alleles for most subjects in the first cohort. Linkage disequilibrium might explain the correlated functional status among segregating V segments, but an unknown experimental factor could not be excluded. Assigning TCR associations to individual alleles was difficult when HLA alleles, especially DR and DQ, strongly co-occurred. In this cohort, only TCR beta chains were sequenced, and detectable features were limited by the absence of alpha or paired-chain data. A cluster of highly shared sequence variants was judged likely to represent a technical artifact of the sequencing pipeline. The classifier was reported to diagnose cytomegalovirus status with high specificity and sensitivity in both the original cohort and the validation cohort. In a later analysis, some 18,000 TCR beta sequences were associated with specific HLA alleles at a false discovery rate of 0.05. An association between a missense DCLRE1C variant and V-gene and J-gene trimming of TCR beta chains was found in a later genetic analysis and replicated in an independent cohort. Most CMV-associated TCR beta chains appeared to be HLA-restricted in a later analysis, and the HLA associations seemed to be driven largely by CMV exposure. A later analysis found that TCR association rates varied across HLA loci, with DRB1 alleles showing the most associated TCRs and HLA-C alleles the fewest. Roughly 17 rarely observed V segments, including chromosome 9 orphons, were excluded from the earlier analysis of some 590 of the donors because counts were too low. In an earlier analysis of 587 of the donors, most TCR beta V segments were observed in productive rearrangements about 90% or about 30% of the time, broadly matching IMGT annotations. Several of the top co-occurrence clusters appeared to be linked to parvovirus B19, influenza, CMV and Epstein-Barr virus, according to a later analysis. Compared with the approximately 700-donor mean, donors in an Asian-associated ancestry cluster had fewer N-insertions in productive TCRs, according to a later genetic analysis. The study listed approximately 160 TCR beta chains as associated with cytomegalovirus. Compared with equally common non-associated chains, HLA-associated TCR beta chains in a later analysis were more clonally expanded and had lower generation probabilities. Because HLA typing was unavailable for some donors at each locus, only the typed subset was used in association tests. It was suggested by the authors that the approach could potentially be generalized to other disease states and immunological phenotypes.

The cohort consisted of 600 to 750 healthy bone marrow donors. All cohort members were sampled while nominally healthy, although unrecorded immune exposures were likely present. The donor was CMV seropositive and was included in the group of 300 or so seropositive cohort members. A peripheral blood sample was provided by each donor, and peripheral blood mononuclear cells were used for TCR beta sequencing. Genomic DNA extraction from the blood cell samples was performed with the Qiagen DNeasy Blood Extraction Kit. Source material: PBMCs. The chain links TRBV5-4 with TRBJ2-7; 9 middle bases align to TRBD1. The source is a girl aged 2 to 10 in good health and CMV-seropositive. The sequenced DNA is TGTGCCAGCAGCAAGGACAGGGGATCCTACGAGCAGTACTTC. This translates into CASSKDRGSYEQYF.